One and the same sample provided the 8 T cell receptor beta chains below, sequenced in a study of cytomegalovirus exposure and HLA in healthy donors. The PCR ran on 60 Vbeta and 13 Jbeta primers. The protocol was immunoSEQ multiplex PCR, while the TCRdb copy is restricted to in-frame clones and leaves out a portion. The data hold some 160,000 clones, with 70% to 80% observed a single time. What was sequenced was PBMCs. All receptors derive from a middle-aged woman in good health and CMV-seronegative.

The chain employs TRBV5-6 and TRBJ1-2, with 7 bases matching TRBD1. V lost 3 bases, J lost 7 bases, and 12 bases stayed unmatched. This CDR3 spans 15 amino acids. The germline CDR1 and CDR2 sequences are SGHDT and YYEEEE. The CDR3 DNA sequence: TGTGCCAGCAGCTCTCTGACAGGGAGGTTATTTGGCTACACCTTC. Encoded protein: CASSSLTGRLFGYTF.

This sequence joins TRBV7-6 and TRBJ1-2; D is undetermined. The CDR3 loop spans 16 amino acids. V lost 2 bases and J lost 0, with 13 bases in between. The germline gives CDR1 SGHVS, CDR2 FNYEAQ. This chain's CDR3 is CASSLKAGPTNYGYTF. CDR3 coding DNA: TGTGCCAGCAGCTTAAAGGCAGGCCCGACTAACTATGGCTACACCTTC.

The CDR3 DNA reads TGTGCCAGCAGTCAAGACAGGACAGAAGCTTTCTTT. Translation: CASSQDRTEAFF. The rearrangement uses TRBV6-5 and TRBJ1-1; D might be TRBD1 (6 bases). The CDR3 totals 12 residues. Trimming removed 5 bases at V and 8 bases at J, with 12 bases between. The germline V gene has CDR1 MNHEY and CDR2 SVGAGI.

V is TRBV16 and J is TRBJ1-4; D is unresolved. CDR1 is KGHSY, CDR2 FQNENV, per germline. V was pared by 0 bases and J by 4 bases, with 9 bases between. The CDR3 has 15 amino acids. The CDR3 is CASSQSRGNNEKLFF. The CDR3 DNA reads as TGTGCCAGCAGCCAATCTCGGGGAAATAATGAAAAACTGTTTTTT.

This clone was detected once. The V gene is TRBV1, the J gene TRBJ1-1; the DNA was not compared with TRBD1, the D call given in the table. TRBV1 is a listed pseudogene. The CDR3 is made up of 16 amino acids. The CDR3 DNA is TGCACCAGCAGCCAAGTGAGGGACAGGGGGCCCACTGAAGCTTTCTTT. The encoded protein is CTSSQVRDRGPTEAFF.

The rearrangement uses TRBV27 and TRBJ1-1; possibly TRBD1 for D (6 bases). This CDR3 has 14 residues. V was trimmed by 6 bases and J by 1 base, leaving 12 bases between them. CDR1 is MNHEY and CDR2 is SMNVEV in the germline V gene (reference sequence). The CDR3 nucleotides read TGTGCCAGCAGAATCGGACAGACGAACACTGAAGCTTTCTTT. Its protein is CASRIGQTNTEAFF.

This clone has more than one count but fewer than ten. V gene TRBV7-8 combines with J gene TRBJ1-4; D possibly corresponds to TRBD1 (5 bases). Germline V lookup: CDR1 SGHVS, CDR2 FQNEAQ. The CDR3 has 14 residues. V was shortened by 7 bases and J by 4 bases, with 13 bases between the two germline ends. CDR3 amino acids: CASNPSGDNEKLFF. CDR3 bases: TGTGCCAGCAACCCATCGGGGGATAATGAAAAACTGTTTTTT.

As regards this clone: The same CDR3 is also encoded by other DNA sequences in this sample. This chain's CDR3 is CASSFGLAGPNEQFF. The CDR3 bases are TGTGCCAGCAGCTTTGGGCTAGCGGGGCCCAATGAGCAGTTCTTC. The V gene is TRBV5-4, the J gene TRBJ2-1; 9 bases match TRBD2. This CDR3 has 15 amino acids. Germline V gene sequence: CDR1 SGHNT, CDR2 YYREEE (reference sequence). The junction had 6 bases not matched to a gene; V was cut back by 2 bases and J by 6 bases.